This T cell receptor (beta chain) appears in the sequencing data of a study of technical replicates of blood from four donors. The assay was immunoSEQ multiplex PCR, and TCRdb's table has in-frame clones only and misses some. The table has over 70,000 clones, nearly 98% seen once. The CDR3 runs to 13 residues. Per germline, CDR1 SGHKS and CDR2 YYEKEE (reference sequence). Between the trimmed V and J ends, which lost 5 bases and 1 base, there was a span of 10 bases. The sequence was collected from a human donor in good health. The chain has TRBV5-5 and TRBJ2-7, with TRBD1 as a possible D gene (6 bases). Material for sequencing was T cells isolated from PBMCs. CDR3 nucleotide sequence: TGTGCCAGCAGGGCAGGGGTTTCCTACGAGCAGTACTTC. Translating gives CASRAGVSYEQYF.